This T cell receptor beta chain stems from a study of cytomegalovirus exposure and HLA in healthy donors. Notes on the study in general: Many donors shared some public TCRs, even though most TCR sequences were rare. Among TCR beta chains, those listed as cytomegalovirus-associated numbered over 150. In vitro experiments confirmed that three CMV-associated chains were specific for CMV antigens.

Repertoires were generated with immunoSEQ multiplex PCR, while TCRdb's copy carries only in-frame clones and drops some. The data contain 100,000 to 150,000 clones, roughly nine tenths of them singletons. V was clipped by 5 bases and J by 4 bases; unmatched bases: 7. The CDR3 loop spans 14 amino acids. Germline V gene lookup returns CDR1 MDHEN and CDR2 SYDVKM. The donors were members of the roughly 130-subject validation cohort (separate from the roughly 700-subject first cohort). Turning to this clone: Its target is unknown.

Specimen: PBMCs. J is TRBJ1-2 and V is TRBV28; 7 bases align to TRBD1. The sequence was collected from a man in his late teens or twenties in good health and CMV-seropositive. The CDR3 protein is CASSPGQEIYGYTF. The DNA for the CDR3 is TGTGCCAGCAGTCCCGGACAGGAGATCTATGGCTACACCTTC.